One and the same sample provided the 12 T cell receptor beta chains below, sequenced in a study of cytomegalovirus exposure and HLA in healthy donors. Produced via immunoSEQ multiplex PCR; TCRdb's table is partial and in-frame only. The sample holds approximately 160,000 clones; about 86% are singletons and the top ten take around 6%. Specimen: PBMCs. These receptors came from a woman aged 30 to 39 in good health and CMV-seronegative.

This chain connects TRBV15 to TRBJ2-1, with 7 bases lining up with TRBD2. Trimming at V came to 2 bases and at J to 2 bases, leaving 6 bases not matched to a gene. The V gene's germline CDR1 is LNHNV and CDR2 YYDKDF (reference sequence). The CDR3 runs 16 residues. CDR3 in amino acids: CATSRFSSGTYNEQFF. CDR3 DNA: TGTGCCACCAGCAGATTTTCTAGCGGAACCTACAATGAGCAGTTCTTC.

The genes are TRBV9 and TRBJ2-1; 8 bases agree with TRBD1. This CDR3 contains 15 residues. Germline V CDR1 and CDR2: SGDLS, YYNGEE. The trim removed 3 bases at V and 4 bases at J, leaving 6 bases unmatched. This chain's CDR3 is CASSAGQALYNEQFF. The CDR3 nucleotides read TGTGCCAGCAGCGCGGGACAGGCCCTTTACAATGAGCAGTTCTTC.

The gene calls are TRBV5-6 and TRBJ1-1; no reliable D call. CDR3 length: 16 amino acids. V lost 0 bases to trimming and J lost 1 base, with 13 bases between them. Germline V CDR1 and CDR2: SGHDT, YYEEEE. In nucleotides, the CDR3 is TGTGCCAGCAGCTTGGGTTCCGGGATGTCGAACACTGAAGCTTTCTTT. The encoded protein is CASSLGSGMSNTEAFF.

The rearrangement joins TRBV19 to TRBJ2-3; D is ambiguous. V was clipped by 4 bases and J by 6 bases, with 17 bases between them. Germline V gene data show CDR1 as LNHDA and CDR2 as SQIVND (reference sequence). The CDR3 runs 15 residues. The DNA for the CDR3 is TGTGCCAGTAGTACCCGCCCGGCGTCCCTCGATACGCAGTATTTT. This sequence encodes CASSTRPASLDTQYF.

Concerning this clone: Compared with germline, one end of the junction differs, possibly owing to a read error. J is TRBJ1-1 and V is TRBV7-9, with 8 positions matching TRBD1. Germline values: CDR1 SEHNR, CDR2 FQNEAQ (reference sequence). This CDR3 is 12 amino acids long. CDR3 nucleotides: TGTGCCGGCAGGGGGCGTGGGACTGAAGCTTTCTTT. It encodes CAGRGRGTEAFF.

The chain joins TRBV29-1 to TRBJ1-2; D not resolved. CDR3 size: 11 residues. The V and J ends lost 6 bases and 8 bases respectively, with 13 bases between them. CDR1 and CDR2 (germline): SQVTM, ANQGSEA. The chain's CDR3 is CSVEAGPGYTF. The CDR3 nucleotides read TGCAGCGTCGAGGCCGGGCCAGGCTACACCTTC.

The CDR3 sequence is CASSQDSLNTEAFF. The CDR3 region has the DNA TGTGCCAGCAGCCAAGATAGTCTGAACACTGAAGCTTTCTTT. The rearrangement joins TRBV4-2 to TRBJ1-1; D is undetermined. Between the trimmed V and J ends, which lost 0 bases and 0 bases, there was a span of 5 bases. The CDR3 totals 14 residues. Per germline, CDR1 LGHNA and CDR2 YNFKEQ.

The chain is built from TRBV5-1 and TRBJ1-6; D not certain. Looked up from germline, CDR1 is SGHRS and CDR2 is YFSETQ. With 3 bases removed from V and 0 bases from J, the gap between germline ends came to 4 bases. CDR3 length: 14 amino acids. The CDR3 DNA sequence: TGCGCCAGCAGCTGGGCCTCCTATAATTCACCCCTCCACTTT. Its translation is CASSWASYNSPLHF.

The chain links TRBV6-5 to TRBJ2-7; TRBD1 or TRBD2 may be the D gene (5 bases each). The CDR3 loop spans 14 amino acids. V was shortened by 5 bases and J by 3 bases, with 14 bases between the two germline ends. Germline CDR1 MNHEY, CDR2 SVGAGI. CDR3: CASSLRDGHYEQYF. In DNA form, the CDR3 reads TGTGCCAGCAGTCTCCGGGACGGACACTACGAGCAGTACTTC.

CDR3 nucleotide sequence: TGTGCCAGCAGTTACTCGAGATCGGGGGAGGAGCTGTTTTTT. This encodes CASSYSRSGEELFF. V usage is TRBV6-6 and J usage is TRBJ2-2; possible D gene TRBD2, 6 bases. The CDR3 sequence is 14 residues long. V was trimmed by 0 bases and J by 10 bases, leaving 12 bases between them. The germline CDR1 and CDR2 sequences are MNHNY and SVGAGI (reference sequence).

This chain connects TRBV29-1 to TRBJ1-1, with 7 bases that match TRBD1. The CDR3 length is 13 residues. V shed 7 bases and J 6 bases; nucleotides not matched to a gene: 11. Germline CDR1 SQVTM, CDR2 ANQGSEA. CDR3 nucleotides: TGCAGCGCCGCGACAGGGCTCCCCCCTGAAGCTTTCTTT. Protein: CSAATGLPPEAFF.

Only one count was recorded for this clone. CDR3 residues: CASRYQGAETQYF. In DNA, the CDR3 is TGTGCCAGCAGATACCAGGGGGCTGAGACCCAGTACTTC. This chain connects TRBV5-5 to TRBJ2-5, with 8 bases matching TRBD1. CDR3 size: 13 residues. V lost 5 bases to trimming and J lost 5 bases; unmatched junction nucleotides: 5. Germline values: CDR1 SGHKS, CDR2 YYEKEE (reference sequence). Variable domain in full (rest from reference TRBV5-5 and TRBJ2-5): DAGVTQSPTHLIKTRGQQVTLRCSPISGHKSVSWYQQVLGQGPQFIFQYYEKEERGRGNFPDRFSARQFPNYSSELNVNALLLGDSALYLCASRYQGAETQYFGPGTRLLVL.